The subject of this entry is one T cell receptor (beta chain). Its antigen remains unidentified. No much larger clonotype is one base removed from it; base qualities were not supplied. V lost 3 bases and J lost 3 bases; the stretch between them is 8 bases long. CDR3 length: 13 amino acids, cysteine to phenylalanine. Only the CDR3 portion is preserved as DNA: 39 bases, with reading frame beginning at the first base. CDR1 and CDR2 are read off the germline V gene (reference sequence) as SEHNR and FQNEAQ. Collaborating institutions collected whole blood in K2EDTA tubes following their own protocols. Collaborator samples were shipped for TCRbeta analysis as frozen whole blood, isolated PBMCs, or DNA extracted from either sample type. This entry is derived from a study of blood T cell repertoires in COVID-19 (dated by TCRdb to 2019 to 2021). General notes on the study: Samples from collaborators originated in the United States, Italy and Spain and spanned both the acute and convalescent phases of COVID-19. The sample metadata nearly always contained a de-identified subject ID, COVID-19 status, age in years and sex. Subjects who had been exposed to COVID-19, were actively infected with it, or had recovered from it provided the deeply sampled blood TCRbeta repertoires that made up the dataset. The prospective study material was composed of cDNA or gDNA derived from T cells, B-cell-depleted T cells, or PBMCs. The repertoires were made available in a free public database intended to serve as a resource for research on the immune response to SARS-CoV-2. Where available, HLA class I and class II types were obtained from metadata supplied by the sample provider rather than from assay-based typing. Samples came from the ongoing ImmuneRACE study (first 160 participants) plus 1,254 subjects from 6 global collaborators. The investigation overall reported the following: The amount of clinical and demographic metadata varied by source and participant and was provided uncurated.

TCRbeta CDR3 regions were amplified from genomic DNA using the immunoSEQ Assay, a bias-controlled multiplex PCR. The published analysis was carried out like this. Nucleated cell counts per sample were estimated from amplification of reference gene primers within the assay. Sequence reads were collapsed and filtered to measure the absolute abundance of every unique TCRbeta CDR3 rearrangement. For each sample, productive Simpson clonality was calculated as the square root of Simpson's diversity index across productive rearrangements. TCRdb took this table from immuneACCESS and kept in-frame rearrangements with V and J called. Such tables lack part of the clones; where checked against another copy, unresolved V genes explain under half of the gap, and the rest is unexplained. The DNA gave D and trimming, while V, J and clone size come from that table. This sample lists some 210,000 clones; 92% were detected once. The ten largest clonotypes hold around 1.2% of the sample.

The chain employs TRBV7-9 and TRBJ2-5; the D segment cannot be called with confidence. The sequence was collected from a man aged 30 to 39 with acute or convalescent COVID-19. Sequences were obtained from peripheral blood. The DNA reads as follows: TGTGCCAGCAGCTTTGCCGGAGAAGAGACCCAGTACTTC. This is translated as CASSFAGEETQYF.